A single sample is the source of the 21 T cell receptor beta chains below, sequenced in a study of OX40 agonist ivuxolimab in advanced cancers. Clones were read by immunoSEQ multiplex PCR, and TCRdb kept only the in-frame ones, dropping some. The sample includes around 41,000 clones, about 82% of them seen just once. Here the sequenced sample was CD4+ or CD8+ T cells sorted from blood, taken in a trial of the OX40 agonist ivuxolimab. These receptors all stem from an adult with an advanced solid tumor such as melanoma, head and neck, liver or kidney cancer.

This rearrangement joins TRBV5-1 to TRBJ1-3; possible D gene TRBD1, 5 bases. CDR1 is SGHRS, CDR2 YFSETQ, per germline. The CDR3 has 16 amino acids. Trimming left V 4 bases short and J 0 bases short, with 14 bases between. CDR3 DNA sequence: TGCGCCAGCAGCAGGGACTCATTCTACTCTGGAAACACCATATATTTT. Its protein is CASSRDSFYSGNTIYF.

V usage is TRBV4-2 and J usage is TRBJ2-1; the D gene is possibly TRBD2 (6 bases). V was shortened by 0 bases and J by 7 bases, with 16 bases between the two germline ends. The V gene's germline CDR1 is LGHNA and CDR2 YNFKEQ. This CDR3 spans 16 amino acids. CDR3 residues: CASSQEYGGRWNEQFF. The CDR3 nucleotides read TGTGCCAGCAGCCAAGAGTACGGAGGGCGGTGGAATGAGCAGTTCTTC.

The chain uses TRBV27 and TRBJ1-1; 9 positions agree with TRBD1. This CDR3 has 14 residues. V lost 7 bases to trimming and J lost 6 bases; unmatched junction nucleotides: 9. CDR1 MNHEY and CDR2 SMNVEV come from the germline V gene (reference sequence). The CDR3 sequence: CASKLQGAWAEAFF. The CDR3, as DNA: TGTGCCAGCAAATTACAGGGGGCCTGGGCTGAAGCTTTCTTT.

This chain connects TRBV18 to TRBJ2-3; 9 nucleotides match TRBD2. Germline lookup yields CDR1 KGHSH and CDR2 LQKENI. The CDR3 extends over 16 amino acids. V gave up 6 bases and J gave up 0 bases; unmatched junction bases: 7. CDR3: CASSPTSGRSTDTQYF. The CDR3 DNA follows: TGTGCCAGCTCTCCGACGAGCGGGAGGAGCACAGATACGCAGTATTTT.

This chain links TRBV30 with TRBJ2-3; 8 bases align to TRBD2. Losses at the gene ends were 4 bases for V and 10 bases for J; bases not matched to a gene: 19. The germline CDR1 and CDR2 sequences are GTSNPN and SVGIG (reference sequence). CDR3 length: 16 amino acids. CDR3 sequence (DNA): TGTGCCTGGACCCGGGATAGCGGGATGGCCCTCCGGCCGCAGTATTTT. Translated: CAWTRDSGMALRPQYF.

This rearrangement joins TRBV5-6 to TRBJ2-6; D gene uncertain. The V end was cut by 2 bases, the J end by 2 bases, with 5 bases between. The CDR3 covers 14 residues. Germline V lookup: CDR1 SGHDT, CDR2 YYEEEE. CDR3 residues: CASSLRAGANVLTF. CDR3 bases: TGTGCCAGCAGCTTACGGGCTGGGGCCAACGTCCTGACTTTC.

J is TRBJ2-1 and V is TRBV9; a weak D match, TRBD2 (5 bases). CDR1 and CDR2 from the germline V gene are SGDLS and YYNGEE. Trimming took 0 bases from V and 6 from J, leaving 10 bases between them. There are 14 residues in the CDR3. In DNA, the CDR3 is TGTGCCAGCAGCGTAGGGGAGCGGCGCAATGAGCAGTTCTTC. It specifies CASSVGERRNEQFF.

V is TRBV5-6 and J is TRBJ1-5, with TRBD1 as a possible D gene (5 bases). Germline assignment: CDR1 SGHDT and CDR2 YYEEEE. CDR3 length: 13 residues. V was pared by 6 bases and J by 3 bases, with 10 bases between. CDR3 loop: CASTRGPNQPQHF. The CDR3 nucleotides read TGTGCCAGCACCCGGGGACCCAATCAGCCCCAGCATTTT.

This clone appeared a single time. The chain is built from TRBV11-3 and TRBJ1-1; 10 bases map to TRBD1. The V and J ends lost 3 bases and 1 base, in that order; junction bases with no gene match: 2. The germline CDR1 and CDR2 sequences are SGHNT and YENEEA. The CDR3 is 15 residues long. The CDR3 DNA sequence: TGTGCCAGCAGCTTCCGGGACAGGGGGAACACTGAAGCTTTCTTT. It encodes CASSFRDRGNTEAFF. The full variable domain, rest sourced from reference TRBV11-3 and TRBJ1-1, is EAGVVQSPRYKIIEKKQPVAFWCNPISGHNTLYWYLQNLGQGPELLIRYENEEAVDDSQLPKDRFSAERLKGVDSTLKIQPAELGDSAVYLCASSFRDRGNTEAFFGQGTRLTVV.

This clone came up a few times. The chain uses TRBV28 and TRBJ2-7, with no clear D. V was clipped by 9 bases and J by 5 bases, with 14 bases between them. Germline CDR1 and CDR2: MDHEN and SYDVKM. The CDR3 is 12 residues long. CDR3 loop: CASRDGYNEQYF. The DNA of the CDR3 is TGTGCCAGTCGTGATGGGTATAACGAGCAGTACTTC.

The chain carries TRBV30 and TRBJ1-5; 8 bases fit TRBD1. The germline CDR1 and CDR2 sequences are GTSNPN and SVGIG (reference sequence). Trimming removed 1 base from V and 7 bases from J; junction bases left unmatched: 9. This CDR3 contains 15 residues. The CDR3 protein is CAWSALTGVGQPQHF. The CDR3 bases are TGTGCCTGGAGTGCCCTGACAGGGGTTGGGCAGCCCCAGCATTTT.

This clone turned up a few times. The chain is built from TRBV7-2 and TRBJ2-3, with 8 bases matching TRBD2. CDR1 and CDR2 from the germline V gene are SGHTA and FQGNSA. V trimming: 5 bases; J trimming: 1 base; junction bases outside the gene matches: 2. The CDR3 consists of 14 residues. For the CDR3, the DNA is TGTGCCAGCAGCCCGACTAGCGGCACAGATACGCAGTATTTT. Translating it yields CASSPTSGTDTQYF.

This clone appeared a few times. The chain employs TRBV6-1 and TRBJ2-7; 9 nucleotides match TRBD2. The CDR3 length is 15 residues. With 6 bases clipped from V and 2 bases from J, the junction kept 8 bases outside the gene matches. The germline CDR1 and CDR2 sequences are MNHNS and SASEGT. The CDR3 DNA is TGTGCCAGCAGACGAGAGCGGACTAGCGCCTACGAGCAGTACTTC. This sequence encodes CASRRERTSAYEQYF.

The rearrangement links TRBV7-9 to TRBJ2-1, with TRBD2 matching over 8 bases. Germline CDR1 reads SEHNR; CDR2 reads FQNEAQ (reference sequence). CDR3 size: 18 residues. J lost 6 bases, V lost 1 base, and 14 bases had no gene match. CDR3 bases: TGTGCCAGCAGCTTAGGACAAAGCGGGAGAAGAATTGGCAATGAGCAGTTCTTC. This translates into CASSLGQSGRRIGNEQFF.

This sequence joins TRBV11-3 and TRBJ1-1; no clear D. CDR3 length equals 12 residues. The germline V gene has CDR1 SGHNT and CDR2 YENEEA. Deletions cut 6 bases from V and 4 bases from J, with 9 bases between. This chain's CDR3 is CASSPAGTEAFF. The DNA for the CDR3 is TGTGCCAGCAGTCCAGCGGGCACTGAAGCTTTCTTT.

This sequence joins TRBV18 and TRBJ1-5; the match to TRBD1 covers 7 bases. V lost 4 bases to trimming and J lost 5 bases; unmatched junction nucleotides: 5. Germline V gene lookup returns CDR1 KGHSH and CDR2 LQKENI. The CDR3 loop spans 14 amino acids. CDR3 loop: CASSRQGGDQPQHF. DNA for the CDR3: TGTGCCAGCTCACGACAGGGAGGGGATCAGCCCCAGCATTTT.

The chain employs TRBV7-2 and TRBJ2-7, with TRBD2 identical over 14 bases. The V gene end was trimmed by 5 bases and the J gene end by 3 bases; junction bases not matched to a gene: 3. The CDR3 extends over 15 amino acids. Per the germline V gene, CDR1 is SGHTA and CDR2 is FQGNSA. The CDR3: CASSATSGRVYEQYF. The CDR3 nucleotides read TGTGCCAGCAGCGCGACTAGCGGGAGGGTCTACGAGCAGTACTTC.

The chain is built from TRBV4-2 and TRBJ2-7, with 9 nucleotides matching TRBD1. The length of the CDR3 is 16 residues. The V gene end was trimmed by 0 bases and the J gene end by 5 bases; junction bases not matched to a gene: 8. Germline V gives CDR1 LGHNA, CDR2 YNFKEQ. CDR3 sequence (DNA): TGTGCCAGCAGCCAAGACTCGGGGACAGGGCCGAACGAGCAGTACTTC. It translates to CASSQDSGTGPNEQYF.

V is TRBV11-2 and J is TRBJ2-6, with unresolved D. Per germline, CDR1 SGHAT and CDR2 FQNNGV. The V gene lost 0 bases and the J gene lost 0 bases, with 6 bases spanning the gap. The CDR3 covers 16 residues. CDR3 in DNA: TGTGCCAGCAGCTTAGATAGGATCTCTGGGGCCAACGTCCTGACTTTC. It encodes CASSLDRISGANVLTF.

This chain links TRBV5-4 with TRBJ2-3; no firm D call. The CDR3 is 14 amino acids. Per germline, CDR1 SGHNT and CDR2 YYREEE (reference sequence). Deletions cut 5 bases from V and 4 bases from J, with 14 bases between. Here the CDR3 DNA reads TGTGCCAGCAGACAGCTCGAAGGACCAGATACGCAGTATTTT. Protein sequence: CASRQLEGPDTQYF.

This clone is a singleton in its sample. The V gene is TRBV28, the J gene TRBJ2-5; 7 bases fit TRBD1. The CDR3 is 14 amino acids. Germline CDR1 and CDR2: MDHEN and SYDVKM. With V trimmed by 6 bases and J by 4 bases, 8 bases remained unmatched. The CDR3 DNA reads as TGTGCCAGCAGGCCCGACAGGGTCCGAGAGACCCAGTACTTC. This gives the protein CASRPDRVRETQYF.